The 25 T cell receptor beta chains below were found in one sample sequenced in a study of T cell changes during pregnancy in multiple sclerosis. The table came from immunoSEQ multiplex PCR; TCRdb's copy has only in-frame clones and leaves some out. The sample contains about 92,000 clones, almost 95% of which appear only once. This specimen consisted of peripheral blood, obtained in the third trimester of pregnancy. These TCRs come from a female donor with multiple sclerosis, enrolled in a pregnancy study.

The chain uses TRBV2 and TRBJ2-5, with a possible D match to TRBD1 (5 bases). In germline, CDR1 is SNHLY, CDR2 FYNNEI. This CDR3 is built from 13 residues. Trimming took off 2 bases at V and 5 bases at J, with 9 bases between the two ends. The CDR3 DNA sequence: TGTGCCAGCAGTGAATTCAGGGCCGAGACCCAGTACTTC. This sequence encodes CASSEFRAETQYF.

The rearrangement uses TRBV2 and TRBJ1-5; tentatively, D is TRBD1 (6 bases). Trimming pared 6 bases from V and 2 bases from J, leaving 14 bases between. The CDR3 runs 15 residues. The germline CDR1 and CDR2 sequences are SNHLY and FYNNEI. CDR3 sequence (DNA): TGTGCCAGCAGAATGCAGGGGATCGGCAATCAGCCCCAGCATTTT. Its protein is CASRMQGIGNQPQHF.

This chain joins TRBV2 and TRBJ2-7, with TRBD1 matching 11 bases. J gave up 7 bases and V 2 bases, and 10 bases lay outside the gene matches. Germline V gene sequence: CDR1 SNHLY, CDR2 FYNNEI. This CDR3 is built from 16 residues. CDR3 loop: CASSERVGQGASEQYF. In DNA form, the CDR3 reads TGTGCCAGCAGTGAAAGAGTTGGACAGGGGGCGAGTGAGCAGTACTTC.

This sequence joins TRBV2 and TRBJ2-3; 9 nucleotides line up with TRBD1. V lost 7 bases and J lost 4; bases outside the gene matches: 3. There are 13 residues in the CDR3. Germline lookup yields CDR1 SNHLY and CDR2 FYNNEI. For the CDR3, the DNA is TGTGCCAGCAAGCGACAGGGGGCAGATACGCAGTATTTT. Protein product: CASKRQGADTQYF.

The chain joins TRBV7-9 to TRBJ2-1; the match to TRBD2 covers 10 bases. Germline trimming cut 4 bases from V and 10 bases from J; bases unmatched to any gene: 1. CDR3 length equals 12 residues. The germline gives CDR1 SEHNR, CDR2 FQNEAQ (reference sequence). As DNA, the CDR3 is TGTGCCAGCAGCTGGGGACTAGCGGAGCAGTTCTTC. Protein product: CASSWGLAEQFF.

V gene TRBV9 combines with J gene TRBJ1-2, with D tentatively TRBD1 (5 bases). Germline CDR1 reads SGDLS; CDR2 reads YYNGEE. The length of the CDR3 is 15 residues. Trimming stripped 0 bases from V and 1 base from J, with 10 bases between. This CDR3 is CASSVVDSINYGYTF. The CDR3 nucleotides read TGTGCCAGCAGCGTAGTTGACAGTATTAACTATGGCTACACCTTC.

The chain links TRBV7-8 to TRBJ2-2; no firm D call. CDR1 and CDR2 from the germline V gene are SGHVS and FQNEAQ. This CDR3 is built from 10 residues. Trimming shortened V by 5 bases and J by 7 bases, and 2 bases separated the two germline ends. The chain's CDR3 is CASSLGELFF. The CDR3 DNA follows: TGTGCCAGCAGCCTCGGGGAGCTGTTTTTT.

The rearrangement links TRBV5-6 to TRBJ2-1; TRBD2 might be the D (6 bases). Trimming took off 1 base at V and 3 bases at J, with 20 bases between the two ends. The germline gives CDR1 SGHDT, CDR2 YYEEEE. The CDR3 is 18 residues long. This CDR3 reads CASSLLLTPGLNYNEQFF. The DNA for the CDR3 is TGTGCCAGCAGCTTGTTGCTGACCCCGGGACTTAACTACAATGAGCAGTTCTTC.

This clone was observed once. J is TRBJ2-7 and V is TRBV19; tentatively, D is TRBD1 (6 bases). The CDR3 length is 13 residues. Per germline, CDR1 LNHDA and CDR2 SQIVND (reference sequence). Trimming cost V 4 bases and J 2 bases, with 9 bases left between them. The CDR3: CASSSRTAYEQYF. The CDR3 DNA is TGTGCCAGTAGTAGCCGGACAGCCTACGAGCAGTACTTC.

This chain joins TRBV11-2 and TRBJ2-1; 12 bases agree with TRBD2. Germline V lookup: CDR1 SGHAT, CDR2 FQNNGV. V shed 3 bases and J 4 bases; nucleotides not matched to a gene: 1. The CDR3 is 15 residues long. CDR3 sequence reads: CASSFGLAGYNEQFF. The DNA for the CDR3 is TGTGCCAGCAGCTTTGGACTAGCGGGATACAATGAGCAGTTCTTC.

The chain combines TRBV6-1 with TRBJ2-7; a possible D gene is TRBD2 (6 bases). The CDR3 sequence is 15 residues long. Germline lookup yields CDR1 MNHNS and CDR2 SASEGT. Between the trimmed V and J ends, which lost 5 bases and 5 bases, there was a span of 19 bases. The CDR3 protein is CASSNPGTYSDEQYF. DNA of the CDR3: TGTGCCAGCAGTAACCCCGGGACTTACTCTGACGAGCAGTACTTC.

This clone was detected once. This chain uses TRBV7-9 with TRBJ2-3, with 11 bases aligning to TRBD2. CDR1 SEHNR and CDR2 FQNEAQ come from the germline V gene (reference sequence). This CDR3 comprises 15 residues. With V trimmed by 4 bases and J by 4 bases, 4 bases remained unmatched. The DNA of the CDR3 is TGTGCCAGCAGCTCTGGACTAGCGGGCCCAGATACGCAGTATTTT. Protein sequence: CASSSGLAGPDTQYF.

This chain links TRBV29-1 with TRBJ2-5; D might be TRBD1 (5 bases). V was cut by 6 bases and J by 4 bases, with 15 bases left in between. CDR1 is SQVTM and CDR2 is ANQGSEA in the germline V gene. This CDR3 contains 13 residues. The CDR3 region has the DNA TGCAGCGTAGCAGGGTCTGAGCGAGAGACCCAGTACTTC. Translation: CSVAGSERETQYF.

CDR3 residues: CASSLGQGVYEQYF. The CDR3, as DNA: TGTGCCAGCAGTTTGGGACAGGGGGTCTACGAGCAGTACTTC. The chain combines TRBV28 with TRBJ2-7, with 11 nucleotides matching TRBD1. J lost 3 bases, V lost 3 bases, and 1 base had no gene match. The CDR3 contains 14 residues. CDR1 MDHEN and CDR2 SYDVKM come from the germline V gene.

The gene calls are TRBV5-8 and TRBJ2-7; 8 nucleotides align to TRBD1. The germline CDR1 and CDR2 sequences are SGHTS and YDEGEE. CDR3 length equals 14 residues. J was trimmed by 8 bases and V by 3 bases; bases with no gene match: 10. CDR3 loop: CASSSRGLFRKQYF. As DNA, the CDR3 is TGTGCCAGCAGCTCCAGGGGGCTGTTTAGGAAGCAGTACTTC.

The chain employs TRBV6-1 and TRBJ2-1; 13 positions match TRBD2. Germline-derived CDR1 and CDR2 are MNHNS and SASEGT. The CDR3 consists of 14 residues. Germline trimming cut 6 bases from V and 9 bases from J; bases unmatched to any gene: 5. DNA for the CDR3: TGTGCCAGCAGAGGACTAGCGGGAGAAAGTGAGCAGTTCTTC. This gives the protein CASRGLAGESEQFF.

The chain employs TRBV19 and TRBJ1-2, with D unresolved. V dropped 11 bases and J dropped 0 bases, with 16 bases sitting between them. This CDR3 is 14 amino acids long. Germline loops: CDR1 LNHDA, CDR2 SQIVND (reference sequence). CDR3 in DNA: TGTGCCTCCTTAGAGAGTTACCCTAACTATGGCTACACCTTC. As protein: CASLESYPNYGYTF. Supplemented by reference TRBV19 and TRBJ1-2, the full variable domain reads DGGITQSPKYLFRKEGQNVTLSCEQNLNHDAMYWYRQDPGQGLRLIYYSQIVNDFQKGDIAEGYSVSREKKESFPLTVTSAQKNPTAFYLCASLESYPNYGYTFGSGTRLTVV.

The V call is TRBV7-9, the J call TRBJ1-2; no definite D call. The CDR3 spans 14 residues. V lost 6 bases and J 8 bases, leaving 19 bases between the germline ends. CDR1 and CDR2 from the germline V gene are SEHNR and FQNEAQ (reference sequence). The CDR3: CASSDSGETRGYTF. For the CDR3, the DNA is TGTGCCAGCAGTGATTCTGGGGAAACTAGGGGCTACACCTTC.

This clone turned up a few times. The chain carries TRBV4-1 and TRBJ1-2; D is perhaps TRBD1 (6 bases). Trimming shortened V by 4 bases and J by 4 bases, and 16 bases separated the two germline ends. The CDR3 has 15 amino acids. Germline values: CDR1 MGHRA, CDR2 YSYEKL. The CDR3 spells CASSPYRDSAYGYTF. CDR3 bases: TGCGCCAGCAGCCCGTACAGGGATAGCGCCTATGGCTACACCTTC.

The chain combines TRBV2 with TRBJ2-7; 7 nucleotides line up with TRBD2. CDR3 size: 14 residues. The germline V gene encodes CDR1 SNHLY and CDR2 FYNNEI. Unmatched junction bases numbered 6, after V lost 1 base and J lost 6 bases. CDR3 coding DNA: TGTGCCAGCAGTGAAGTTCCAGGGAGGGTCGAGCAGTACTTC. This sequence encodes CASSEVPGRVEQYF.

The sample holds a few counts of this clone. The J gene is TRBJ1-1, the V gene TRBV29-1, with D tentatively TRBD1 (6 bases). V was pared by 3 bases and J by 3 bases, with 14 bases between. Germline V gene lookup returns CDR1 SQVTM and CDR2 ANQGSEA. The CDR3 spans 14 residues. CDR3 sequence reads: CSVEAGTRYTEAFF. The CDR3 coding sequence is TGCAGCGTTGAGGCCGGGACACGATACACTGAAGCTTTCTTT.

The rearrangement joins TRBV5-1 to TRBJ2-3; a possible D gene is TRBD2 (6 bases). V lost 5 bases, J lost 4 bases, and 17 bases lay in between. Germline V gene data show CDR1 as SGHRS and CDR2 as YFSETQ. The CDR3 has 15 amino acids. The CDR3 sequence is CASRLPGRQSDTQYF. The CDR3 coding sequence is TGCGCCAGCAGACTCCCCGGGAGACAGTCAGATACGCAGTATTTT.

The gene calls are TRBV27 and TRBJ2-7; maybe TRBD2 (5 bases). Per germline, CDR1 MNHEY and CDR2 SMNVEV (reference sequence). The CDR3 covers 13 residues. Trimming shortened V by 6 bases and J by 1 base, and 10 bases separated the two germline ends. This CDR3 is CASRREPSYEQYF. In DNA, the CDR3 is TGTGCCAGCAGGAGGGAACCTTCCTACGAGCAGTACTTC.

This rearrangement joins TRBV5-4 to TRBJ2-7; 13 bases are a match to TRBD2. V lost 4 bases to trimming and J lost 1 base; unmatched junction nucleotides: 2. This CDR3 spans 15 amino acids. The V gene's germline CDR1 is SGHNT and CDR2 YYREEE (reference sequence). The CDR3 reads CASSEGLAGSYEQYF. The CDR3 bases are TGTGCCAGCAGCGAGGGACTAGCGGGATCCTACGAGCAGTACTTC.

The table lists this clone with a count of one. The rearrangement links TRBV27 to TRBJ2-7; 10 bases line up with TRBD1. CDR1 is MNHEY, CDR2 SMNVEV, per germline (reference sequence). After removal of 1 base from V and 3 bases from J, the junction contained 3 bases not matched to a gene. The CDR3 has 15 amino acids. In DNA form, the CDR3 reads TGTGCCAGCAGTTTATTAGGACAGGGGGGCTACGAGCAGTACTTC. Its translation is CASSLLGQGGYEQYF.